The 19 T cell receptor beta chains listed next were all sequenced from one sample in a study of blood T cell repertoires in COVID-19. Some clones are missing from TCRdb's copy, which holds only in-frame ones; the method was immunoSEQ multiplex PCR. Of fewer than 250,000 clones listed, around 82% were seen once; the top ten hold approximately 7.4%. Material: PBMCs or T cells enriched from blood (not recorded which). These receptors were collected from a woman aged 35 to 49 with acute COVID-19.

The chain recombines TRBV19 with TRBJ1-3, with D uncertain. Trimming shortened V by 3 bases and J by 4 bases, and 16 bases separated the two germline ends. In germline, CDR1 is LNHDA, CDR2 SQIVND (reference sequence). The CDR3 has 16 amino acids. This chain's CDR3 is CASSILRGRDGNTIYF. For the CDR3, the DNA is TGTGCCAGTAGTATTTTGCGGGGAAGAGACGGAAACACCATATATTTT.

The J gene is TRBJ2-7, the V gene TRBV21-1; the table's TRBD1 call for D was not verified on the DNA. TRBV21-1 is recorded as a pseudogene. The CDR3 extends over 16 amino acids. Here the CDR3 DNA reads TGTGCCAGCAGCAAAGCGAGTCGGGACAGGGAGTTCGAGCAGTACTTC. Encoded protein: CASSKASRDREFEQYF.

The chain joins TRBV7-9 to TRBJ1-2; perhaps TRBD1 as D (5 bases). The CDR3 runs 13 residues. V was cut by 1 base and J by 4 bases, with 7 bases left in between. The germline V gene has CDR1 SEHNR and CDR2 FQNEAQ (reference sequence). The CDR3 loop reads CASSLGGTYGYTF. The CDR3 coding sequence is TGTGCCAGCAGCTTAGGGGGCACCTATGGCTACACCTTC.

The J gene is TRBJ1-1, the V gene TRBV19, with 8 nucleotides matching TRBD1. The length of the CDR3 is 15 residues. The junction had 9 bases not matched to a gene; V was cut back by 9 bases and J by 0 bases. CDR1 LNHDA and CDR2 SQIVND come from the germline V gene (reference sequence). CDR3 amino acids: CARAETGAMNTEAFF. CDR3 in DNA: TGTGCCAGGGCAGAGACAGGGGCCATGAACACTGAAGCTTTCTTT.

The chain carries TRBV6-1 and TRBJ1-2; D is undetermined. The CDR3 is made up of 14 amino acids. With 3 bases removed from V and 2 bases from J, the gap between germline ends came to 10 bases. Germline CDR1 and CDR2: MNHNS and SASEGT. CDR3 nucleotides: TGTGCCAGCAGTGAGGGCCCAGCAAACTATGGCTACACCTTC. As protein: CASSEGPANYGYTF.

CDR3 loop: CASSDNGAYGYTF. As DNA, the CDR3 is TGTGCCAGCAGTGACAACGGAGCCTATGGCTACACCTTC. The gene calls are TRBV6-1 and TRBJ1-2; no clear D gene. The CDR3 sequence is 13 residues long. The germline V gene encodes CDR1 MNHNS and CDR2 SASEGT. V was clipped by 3 bases and J by 4 bases, with 9 bases between them.

In nucleotides, the CDR3 is TGTGCCAGCAGCTTAGCTATAACAGGCTACGAGCAGTACTTC. Amino acids: CASSLAITGYEQYF. The chain combines TRBV7-2 with TRBJ2-7; perhaps TRBD1 as D (5 bases). Trimming shortened V by 0 bases and J by 3 bases, and 9 bases separated the two germline ends. This CDR3 is built from 14 residues. Germline V gives CDR1 SGHTA, CDR2 FQGNSA. The whole variable domain, remainder taken from reference TRBV7-2 and TRBJ2-7, is GAGVSQSPSNKVTEKGKDVELRCDPISGHTALYWYRQSLGQGLEFLIYFQGNSAPDKSGLPSDRFSAERTGGSVSTLTIQRTQQEDSAVYLCASSLAITGYEQYFGPGTRLTVT.

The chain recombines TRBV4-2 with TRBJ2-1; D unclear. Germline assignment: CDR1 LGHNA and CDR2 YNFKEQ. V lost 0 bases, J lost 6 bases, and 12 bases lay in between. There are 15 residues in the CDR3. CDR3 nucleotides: TGTGCCAGCAGCCAAGATATGGGCCCTACCAATGAGCAGTTCTTC. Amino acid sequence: CASSQDMGPTNEQFF.

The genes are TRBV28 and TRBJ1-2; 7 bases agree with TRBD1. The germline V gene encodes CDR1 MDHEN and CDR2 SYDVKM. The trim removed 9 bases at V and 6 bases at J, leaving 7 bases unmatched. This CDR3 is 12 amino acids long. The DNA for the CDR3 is TGTGCCAGGAGGGGGACAGCCCATGGCTACACCTTC. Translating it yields CARRGTAHGYTF.

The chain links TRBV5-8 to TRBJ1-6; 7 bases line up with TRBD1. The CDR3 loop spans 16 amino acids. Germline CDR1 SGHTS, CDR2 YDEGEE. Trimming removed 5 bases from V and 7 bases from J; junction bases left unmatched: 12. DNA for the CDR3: TGTGCCAGCAGATTGCTACAGGGGACATCGAATTCACCCCTCCACTTT. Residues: CASRLLQGTSNSPLHF. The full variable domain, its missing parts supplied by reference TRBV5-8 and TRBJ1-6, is EAGVTQSPTHLIKTRGQQATLRCSPISGHTSVYWYQQALGLGLQFLLWYDEGEERNRGNFPPRFSGRQFPNYSSELNVNALELEDSALYLCASRLLQGTSNSPLHFGNGTRLTVT.

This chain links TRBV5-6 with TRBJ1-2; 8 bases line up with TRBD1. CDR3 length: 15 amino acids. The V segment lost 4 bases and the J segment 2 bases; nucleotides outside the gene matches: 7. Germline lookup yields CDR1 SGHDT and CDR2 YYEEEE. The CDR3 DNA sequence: TGTGCCAGCAGCGCAGTCCGACAGGGGAACTATGGCTACACCTTC. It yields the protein CASSAVRQGNYGYTF.

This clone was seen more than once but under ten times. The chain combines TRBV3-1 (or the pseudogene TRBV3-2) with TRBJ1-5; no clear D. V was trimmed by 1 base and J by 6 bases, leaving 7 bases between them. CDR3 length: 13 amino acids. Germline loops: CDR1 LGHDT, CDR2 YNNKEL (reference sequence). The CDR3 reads CASSQAYSQPQHF. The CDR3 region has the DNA TGTGCCAGCAGCCAAGCGTATAGTCAGCCCCAGCATTTT.

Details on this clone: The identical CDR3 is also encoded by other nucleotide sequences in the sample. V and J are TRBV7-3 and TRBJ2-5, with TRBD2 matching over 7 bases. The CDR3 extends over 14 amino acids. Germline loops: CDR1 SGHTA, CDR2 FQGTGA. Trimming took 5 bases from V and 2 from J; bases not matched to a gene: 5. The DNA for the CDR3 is TGTGCCAGCAGCCCCGCCGGGGGGCAAGAGACCCAGTACTTC. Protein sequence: CASSPAGGQETQYF.

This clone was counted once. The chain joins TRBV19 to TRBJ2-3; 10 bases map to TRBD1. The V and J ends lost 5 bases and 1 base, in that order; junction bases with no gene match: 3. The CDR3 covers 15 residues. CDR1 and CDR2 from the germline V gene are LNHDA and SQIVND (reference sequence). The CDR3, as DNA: TGTGCCAGTAGTCTCGGGACAGGGGGCACAGATACGCAGTATTTT. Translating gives CASSLGTGGTDTQYF.

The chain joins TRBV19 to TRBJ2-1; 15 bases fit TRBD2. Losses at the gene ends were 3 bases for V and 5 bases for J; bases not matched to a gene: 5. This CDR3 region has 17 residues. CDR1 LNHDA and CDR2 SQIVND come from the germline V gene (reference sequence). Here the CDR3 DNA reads TGTGCCAGTAGTATCTGGACTAGCGGGAGGGCCCACAATGAGCAGTTCTTC. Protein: CASSIWTSGRAHNEQFF.

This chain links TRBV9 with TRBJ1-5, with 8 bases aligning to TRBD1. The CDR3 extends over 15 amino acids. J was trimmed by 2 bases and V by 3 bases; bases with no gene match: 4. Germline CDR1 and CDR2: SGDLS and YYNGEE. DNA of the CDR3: TGTGCCAGCAGCGGGACAGGGATGCGCAATCAGCCCCAGCATTTT. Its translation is CASSGTGMRNQPQHF.

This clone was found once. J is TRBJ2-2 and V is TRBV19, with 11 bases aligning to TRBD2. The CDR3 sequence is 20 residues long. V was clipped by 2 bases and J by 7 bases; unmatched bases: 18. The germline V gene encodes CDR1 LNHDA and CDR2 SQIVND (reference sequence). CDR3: CASSINPPGLAGGSGGELFF. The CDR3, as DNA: TGTGCCAGTAGTATAAACCCCCCCGGGCTAGCGGGAGGATCCGGCGGGGAGCTGTTTTTT.

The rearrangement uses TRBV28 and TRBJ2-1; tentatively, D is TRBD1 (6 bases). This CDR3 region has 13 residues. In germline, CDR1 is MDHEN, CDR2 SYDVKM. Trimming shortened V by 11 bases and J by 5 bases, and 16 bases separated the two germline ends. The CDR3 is CALGTDSHNEQFF. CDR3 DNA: TGTGCCTTGGGGACGGACAGTCACAATGAGCAGTTCTTC.

As DNA, the CDR3 is TGTGCCAGCAGCTTGCGCGGGAGTGGCACTGAAGCTTTCTTT. Its translation: CASSLRGSGTEAFF. The chain recombines TRBV5-6 with TRBJ1-1; D gene ambiguous. Germline-derived CDR1 and CDR2 are SGHDT and YYEEEE. The CDR3 length is 14 residues. V lost 1 base to trimming and J lost 4 bases, with 11 bases between them.